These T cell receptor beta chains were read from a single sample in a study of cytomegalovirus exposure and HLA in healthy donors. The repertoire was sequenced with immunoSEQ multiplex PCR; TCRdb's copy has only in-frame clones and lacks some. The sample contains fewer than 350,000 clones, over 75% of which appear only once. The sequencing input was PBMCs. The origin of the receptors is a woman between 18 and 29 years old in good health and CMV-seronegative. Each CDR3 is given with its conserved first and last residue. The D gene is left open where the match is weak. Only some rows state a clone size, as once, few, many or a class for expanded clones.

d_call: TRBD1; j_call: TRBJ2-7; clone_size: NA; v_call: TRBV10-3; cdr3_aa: CAIRSTGNYEQYF; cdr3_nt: TGTGCCATCAGATCGACAGGGAATTACGAGCAGTACTTC
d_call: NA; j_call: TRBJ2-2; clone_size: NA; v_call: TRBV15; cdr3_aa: CATSREFGSGTGELFF; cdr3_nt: TGTGCCACCAGCAGAGAGTTCGGGAGTGGCACCGGGGAGCTGTTTTTT
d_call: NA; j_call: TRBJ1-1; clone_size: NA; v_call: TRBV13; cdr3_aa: CASSLPSGMNTEAFF; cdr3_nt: TGTGCCAGCAGCTTACCGTCCGGGATGAACACTGAAGCTTTCTTT
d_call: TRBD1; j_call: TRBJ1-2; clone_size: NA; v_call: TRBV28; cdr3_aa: CASSSGQGLGNYGYTF; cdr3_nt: TGTGCCAGCAGTTCAGGACAGGGGTTGGGTAACTATGGCTACACCTTC
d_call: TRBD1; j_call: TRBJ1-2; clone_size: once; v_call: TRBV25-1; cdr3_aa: CASSEAPGQQPSNYGYTF; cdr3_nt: TGTGCCAGCAGTGAGGCGCCGGGACAGCAGCCGTCTAACTATGGCTACACCTTC
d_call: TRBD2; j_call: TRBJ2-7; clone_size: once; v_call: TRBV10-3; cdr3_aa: CAISGSGRATEQYF; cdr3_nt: TGTGCCATCAGTGGCAGCGGGAGGGCCACCGAGCAGTACTTC
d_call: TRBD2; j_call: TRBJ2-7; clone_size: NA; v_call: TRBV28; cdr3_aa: CASSLWREGYEQYF; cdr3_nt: TGTGCCAGCAGTTTGTGGCGGGAGGGTTACGAGCAGTACTTC
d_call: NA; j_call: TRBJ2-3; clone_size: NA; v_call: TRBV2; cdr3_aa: CASSESEGFVDTQYF; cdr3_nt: TGTGCCAGCAGTGAATCGGAGGGTTTCGTAGATACGCAGTATTTT
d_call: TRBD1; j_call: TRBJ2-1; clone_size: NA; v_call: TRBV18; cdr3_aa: CASSPPLGQGGFNEQFF; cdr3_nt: TGTGCCAGCTCACCACCGTTGGGACAGGGAGGATTCAATGAGCAGTTCTTC
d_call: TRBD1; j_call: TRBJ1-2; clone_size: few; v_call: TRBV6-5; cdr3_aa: CASSVTGNYGYTF; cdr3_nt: TGTGCCAGCAGTGTGACAGGGAACTATGGCTACACCTTC
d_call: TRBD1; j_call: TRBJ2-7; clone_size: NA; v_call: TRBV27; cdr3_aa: CASSWTGYSYEQYF; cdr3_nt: TGTGCCAGCAGTTGGACAGGGTACTCCTACGAGCAGTACTTC
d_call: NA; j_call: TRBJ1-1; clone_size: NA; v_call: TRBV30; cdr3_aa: CAWSRTPEAFF; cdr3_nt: TGTGCCTGGAGCAGAACACCCGAAGCTTTCTTT
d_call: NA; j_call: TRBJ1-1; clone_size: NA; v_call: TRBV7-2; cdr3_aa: CASSLMTGNTEAFF; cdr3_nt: TGTGCCAGCAGCTTAATGACGGGGAACACTGAAGCTTTCTTT
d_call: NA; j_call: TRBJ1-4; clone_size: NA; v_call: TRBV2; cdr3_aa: CASSVGDKFRVKILFF; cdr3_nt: TGTGCCAGCAGTGTAGGGGACAAATTCAGAGTGAAAATACTGTTTTTT
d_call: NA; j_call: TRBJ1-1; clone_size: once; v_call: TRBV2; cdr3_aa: CASESVTEAFF; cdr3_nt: TGTGCCAGCGAGAGTGTTACTGAAGCTTTCTTT
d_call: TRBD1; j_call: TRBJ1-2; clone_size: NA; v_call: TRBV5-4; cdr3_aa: CASSPERDRGYGYTF; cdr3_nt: TGTGCCAGCAGCCCGGAGCGGGACAGGGGCTATGGCTACACCTTC
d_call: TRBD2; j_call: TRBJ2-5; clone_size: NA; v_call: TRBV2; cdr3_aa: CASSEEASGQETQYF; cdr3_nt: TGTGCCAGCAGTGAAGAGGCTAGCGGACAAGAGACCCAGTACTTC
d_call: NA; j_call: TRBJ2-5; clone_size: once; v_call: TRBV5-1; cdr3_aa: CASQTRDRGLIGSGRGQETQYF; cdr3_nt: TGCGCCAGCCAAACCCGGGACAGGGGCCTTATCGGGAGCGGGAGGGGCCAAGAGACCCAGTACTTC
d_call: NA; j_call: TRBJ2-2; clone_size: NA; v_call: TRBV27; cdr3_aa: CASSLLRGMRELFF; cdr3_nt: TGTGCCAGCAGTTTACTTCGGGGTATGAGGGAGCTGTTTTTT
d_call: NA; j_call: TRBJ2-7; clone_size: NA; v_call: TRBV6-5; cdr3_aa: CASRSGRGIYEQYF; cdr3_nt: TGTGCCAGCAGGTCAGGTCGGGGGATATACGAGCAGTACTTC
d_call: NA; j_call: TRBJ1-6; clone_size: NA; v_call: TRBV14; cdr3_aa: CASSQIVGTTYNSPLHF; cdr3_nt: TGTGCCAGCAGCCAAATCGTAGGGACAACTTATAATTCACCCCTCCACTTT
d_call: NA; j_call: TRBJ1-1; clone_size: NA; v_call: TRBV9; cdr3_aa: CASSVGGGAAVGNTEAFF; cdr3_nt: TGTGCCAGCAGCGTAGGTGGCGGGGCCGCGGTTGGGAACACTGAAGCTTTCTTT
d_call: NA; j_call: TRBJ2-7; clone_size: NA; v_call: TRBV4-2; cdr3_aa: CASSLEGYGEQYF; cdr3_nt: TGTGCCAGCAGCCTGGAGGGCTATGGGGAGCAGTACTTC
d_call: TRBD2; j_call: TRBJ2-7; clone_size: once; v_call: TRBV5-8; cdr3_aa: CASSPGLAFEQYF; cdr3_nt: TGTGCCAGCAGCCCGGGACTAGCTTTCGAGCAGTACTTC
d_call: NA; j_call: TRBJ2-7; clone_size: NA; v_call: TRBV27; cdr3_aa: CASSLFPGKYEQYF; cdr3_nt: TGTGCCAGCAGTTTATTTCCAGGGAAGTACGAGCAGTACTTC
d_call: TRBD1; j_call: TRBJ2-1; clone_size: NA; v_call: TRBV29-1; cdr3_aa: CSVDLDRGSRNEQFF; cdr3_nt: TGCAGCGTTGATCTCGACAGGGGGTCGAGGAATGAGCAGTTCTTC
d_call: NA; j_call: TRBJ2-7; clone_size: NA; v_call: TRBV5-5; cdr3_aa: CASNRGSEQYF; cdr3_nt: TGTGCCAGCAACCGGGGAAGCGAGCAGTACTTC
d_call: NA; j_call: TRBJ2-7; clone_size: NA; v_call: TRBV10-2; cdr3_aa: CASTAQISYEQYF; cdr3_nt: TGCGCCAGCACCGCACAGATTTCCTACGAGCAGTACTTC
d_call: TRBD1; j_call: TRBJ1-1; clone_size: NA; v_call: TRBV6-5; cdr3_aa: CASSYSDRPRDTEAFF; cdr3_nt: TGTGCCAGCAGTTACTCGGACAGGCCCAGGGACACTGAAGCTTTCTTT
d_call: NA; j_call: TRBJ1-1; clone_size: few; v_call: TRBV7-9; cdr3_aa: CASRQQHTEAFF; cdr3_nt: TGTGCCAGCAGACAACAACACACTGAAGCTTTCTTT
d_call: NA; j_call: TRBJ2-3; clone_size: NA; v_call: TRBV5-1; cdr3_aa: CASSTRGTDTQYF; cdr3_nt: TGCGCCAGCAGCACCCGCGGCACAGATACGCAGTATTTT
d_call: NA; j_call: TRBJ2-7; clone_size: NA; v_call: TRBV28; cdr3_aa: CASSPLEISRAEQYF; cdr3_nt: TGTGCCAGCAGTCCTCTAGAGATCTCCCGTGCCGAGCAGTACTTC
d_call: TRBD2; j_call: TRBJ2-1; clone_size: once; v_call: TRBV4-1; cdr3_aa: CASSQGSGREQFF; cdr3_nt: TGCGCCAGCAGCCAGGGTAGCGGGAGAGAGCAGTTCTTC
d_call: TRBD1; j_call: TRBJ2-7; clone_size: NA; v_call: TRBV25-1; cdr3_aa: CASSEGIGGTGGYEQYF; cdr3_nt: TGTGCCAGCAGTGAAGGAATCGGAGGGACAGGTGGATACGAGCAGTACTTC
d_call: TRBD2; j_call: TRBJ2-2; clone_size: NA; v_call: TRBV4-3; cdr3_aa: CASSQDGGRNTGELFF; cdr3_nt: TGCGCCAGCAGCCAAGATGGCGGGAGAAATACCGGGGAGCTGTTTTTT
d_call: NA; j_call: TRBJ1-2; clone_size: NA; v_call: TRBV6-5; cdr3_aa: CASSYSSRVDYGYTF; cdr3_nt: TGTGCCAGCAGTTACTCGAGCCGGGTCGACTATGGCTACACCTTC
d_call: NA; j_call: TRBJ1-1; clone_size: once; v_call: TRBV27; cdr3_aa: CASSLSTGLPNTEAFF; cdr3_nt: TGTGCCAGCAGTTTATCGACCGGACTCCCGAACACTGAAGCTTTCTTT
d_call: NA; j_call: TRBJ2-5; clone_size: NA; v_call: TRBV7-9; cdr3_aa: CASSLGPAPAGQETQYF; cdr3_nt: TGTGCCAGCAGCTTAGGGCCAGCTCCAGCGGGCCAAGAGACCCAGTACTTC
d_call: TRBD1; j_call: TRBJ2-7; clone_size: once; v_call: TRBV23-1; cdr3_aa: CASSKRDRVWNEQYF; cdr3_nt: TGCGCCAGCAGTAAGAGGGACAGGGTCTGGAACGAGCAGTACTTC
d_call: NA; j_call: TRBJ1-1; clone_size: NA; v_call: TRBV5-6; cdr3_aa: CASSLQGPGTEAFF; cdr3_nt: TGTGCCAGCAGCCTGCAGGGCCCCGGGACTGAAGCTTTCTTT
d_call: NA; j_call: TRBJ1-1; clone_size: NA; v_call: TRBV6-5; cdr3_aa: CASSMQGSGEAFF; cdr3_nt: TGTGCCAGCAGTATGCAGGGGTCTGGGGAAGCTTTCTTT
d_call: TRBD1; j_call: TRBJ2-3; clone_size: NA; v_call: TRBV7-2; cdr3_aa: CASSRQGSTDTQYF; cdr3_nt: TGTGCCAGCAGCCGACAGGGGAGCACAGATACGCAGTATTTT
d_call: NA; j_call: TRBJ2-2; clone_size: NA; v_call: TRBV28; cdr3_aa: CASSLTFSNTGELFF; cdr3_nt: TGTGCCAGCAGTCTCACATTCTCGAACACCGGGGAGCTGTTTTTT
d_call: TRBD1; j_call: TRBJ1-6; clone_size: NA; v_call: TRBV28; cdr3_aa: CASSGTALRPSYNSPLHF; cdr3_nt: TGTGCCAGCAGTGGGACAGCCTTAAGGCCCTCCTATAATTCACCCCTCCACTTT
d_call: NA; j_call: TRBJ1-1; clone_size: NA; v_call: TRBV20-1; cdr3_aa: CSANRVTEAFF; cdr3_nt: TGCAGTGCTAACAGGGTAACTGAAGCTTTCTTT
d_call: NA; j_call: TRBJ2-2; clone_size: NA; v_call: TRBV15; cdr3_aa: CATSTAGGHTGELFF; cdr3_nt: TGTGCCACCAGCACCGCCGGGGGGCACACCGGGGAGCTGTTTTTT
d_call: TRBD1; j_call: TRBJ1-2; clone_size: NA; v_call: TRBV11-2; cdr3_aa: CASSSRTGANYGYTF; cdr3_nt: TGTGCCAGCAGCTCCCGGACAGGAGCTAACTATGGCTACACCTTC
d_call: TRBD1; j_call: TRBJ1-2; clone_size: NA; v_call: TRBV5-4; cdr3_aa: CASSLQGPDLGYTF; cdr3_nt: TGTGCCAGCAGCTTACAGGGGCCCGACCTAGGCTACACCTTC
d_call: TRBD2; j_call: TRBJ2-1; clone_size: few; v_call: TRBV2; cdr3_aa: CASRGTSGNNEQFF; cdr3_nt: TGTGCCAGCAGGGGGACTAGCGGGAACAATGAGCAGTTCTTC
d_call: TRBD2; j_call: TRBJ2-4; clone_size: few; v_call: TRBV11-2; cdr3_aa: CASSFPRASGRVGKNIQYF; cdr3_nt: TGTGCCAGCAGCTTCCCCAGGGCTAGCGGGAGGGTGGGCAAAAACATTCAGTACTTC
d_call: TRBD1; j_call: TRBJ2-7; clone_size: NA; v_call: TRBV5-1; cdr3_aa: CASSLPTRQGSSYEQYF; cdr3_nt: TGCGCCAGCAGCCTTCCAACCAGACAGGGGAGCTCCTACGAGCAGTACTTC
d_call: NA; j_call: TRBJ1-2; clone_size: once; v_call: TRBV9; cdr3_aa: CASSGPYYTF; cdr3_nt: TGTGCCAGCAGCGGGCCTTACTACACCTTC
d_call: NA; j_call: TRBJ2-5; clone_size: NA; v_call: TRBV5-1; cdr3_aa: CASSLGSGGRIGTQYF; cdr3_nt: TGCGCCAGCAGCTTGGGTTCTGGGGGCCGGATAGGGACCCAGTACTTC
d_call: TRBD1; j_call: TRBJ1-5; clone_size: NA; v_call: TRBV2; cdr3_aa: CASSPDRENQPQHF; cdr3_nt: TGTGCCAGCAGTCCGGACAGGGAAAATCAGCCCCAGCATTTT
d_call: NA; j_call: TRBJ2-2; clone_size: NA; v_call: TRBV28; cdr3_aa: CASRLPNTGELFF; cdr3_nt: TGTGCCAGCAGACTACCAAACACCGGGGAGCTGTTTTTT
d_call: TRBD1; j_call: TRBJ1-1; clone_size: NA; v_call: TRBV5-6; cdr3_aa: CASSLRVQGLTEAFF; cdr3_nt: TGTGCCAGCAGCTTAAGAGTACAGGGGCTCACTGAAGCTTTCTTT
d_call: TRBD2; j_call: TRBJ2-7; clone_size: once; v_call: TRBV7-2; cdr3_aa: CASSLSRLAGGPKSYEQYF; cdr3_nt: TGTGCCAGCAGCTTATCCCGACTAGCGGGAGGGCCTAAATCCTACGAGCAGTACTTC
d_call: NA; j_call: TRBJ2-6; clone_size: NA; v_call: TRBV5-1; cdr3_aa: CASSLGDRPGANVLTF; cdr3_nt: TGCGCCAGCAGCTTGGGTGACAGGCCTGGGGCCAACGTCCTGACTTTC
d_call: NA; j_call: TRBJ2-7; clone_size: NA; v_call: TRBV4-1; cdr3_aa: CASSQLRRDSSSYEQYF; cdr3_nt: TGCGCCAGCAGCCAACTCCGCCGGGATTCAAGCTCCTACGAGCAGTACTTC